The sequence of this T cell receptor beta chain was determined in a study of cytomegalovirus exposure and HLA in healthy donors. Findings and limits, study-wide: Later, an analysis found that TCR clusters from the first cohort tended to co-occur in the 90 to 150 validation repertoires.

Germline V gene sequence: CDR1 SQVTM, CDR2 ANQGSEA. The CDR3 runs to 14 residues. V was pared by 1 base and J by 7 bases, with 6 bases of the junction left unmatched. Only in-frame clones appear in the TCRdb table, and some are missing; sequencing was by immunoSEQ multiplex PCR. The table lists fewer than 90,000 clones, 90% to 96% of them singletons. Notes on this clone: Antigen unknown.

The chain links TRBV29-1 to TRBJ2-7; the match to TRBD2 covers 11 bases. This TCR was recovered from a young man in good health and CMV-seropositive. The sample comprised PBMCs. CDR3 in amino acids: CSVEVLAGAGEQYF. The CDR3 DNA is TGCAGCGTTGAAGTACTAGCGGGAGCTGGGGAGCAGTACTTC.